This is a list of T cell receptor beta chains from one sample in a study of T cell responses to AZD1222 COVID-19 vaccine. Clones were read by immunoSEQ multiplex PCR, and TCRdb kept only the in-frame ones, dropping some. The sample lists about 96,000 clones; under 95% were seen once. The material sequenced was peripheral blood, taken on day 0 of MenACWY control vaccination. The source is an adult in good health. Each CDR3 is given with its conserved first and last residue. D genes are given only for firm matches. Clone size, where shown, is once, few, many, or a class for clones that have expanded.

>.|TRBJ1-2|.|TRBV20-1
CSARDYGYTF
TGCAGTGCTAGAGACTATGGCTACACCTTC
>.|TRBJ2-3|.|TRBV7-7
CASSPQGLGTDTQYF
TGTGCTAGCAGCCCCCAGGGTCTCGGCACAGATACGCAGTATTTT
>TRBD1|TRBJ1-4|.|TRBV3-1/TRBV3-2
CASSQPGTGDEKLFF
TGTGCCAGCAGCCAACCCGGGACAGGGGATGAAAAACTGTTTTTT
>.|TRBJ2-7|.|TRBV28
CASSSRAPYEQYF
TGTGCCAGCAGTTCCAGGGCCCCATACGAGCAGTACTTC
>.|TRBJ1-4|.|TRBV6-5
CATDSLPTNEKLFF
TGTGCCACCGACAGTCTACCGACTAATGAAAAACTGTTTTTT
>.|TRBJ2-7|.|TRBV11-2
CASSQVQQYF
TGTGCCAGCAGCCAGGTCCAGCAGTACTTC
>.|TRBJ1-2|once|TRBV5-1
CASSLVSGNDYGYTF
TGCGCCAGCAGCTTGGTATCGGGGAATGACTATGGCTACACCTTC
>TRBD1|TRBJ2-1|.|TRBV10-2
CASSVRDRVDEQFF
TGCGCCAGCAGTGTAAGGGACAGGGTCGATGAGCAGTTCTTC
>.|TRBJ1-5|.|TRBV19
CASAVGAGNQPQHF
TGTGCCAGCGCGGTGGGGGCTGGGAATCAGCCCCAGCATTTT
>.|TRBJ1-6|.|TRBV28
CASNPGMGNSPLHF
TGTGCCAGCAATCCCGGGATGGGGAATTCACCCCTCCACTTT
>.|TRBJ2-7|.|TRBV28
CASRSAGNYEQYF
TGTGCCAGCAGGTCAGCCGGAAACTACGAGCAGTACTTC
>.|TRBJ2-7|.|TRBV2
CASMTGSYEQYF
TGTGCCAGTATGACAGGCTCCTACGAGCAGTACTTC
>.|TRBJ2-2|.|TRBV21-1
CASSKETQGECTGELFF
TGTGCCAGCAGCAAAGAAACCCAGGGGGAATGCACCGGGGAGCTGTTTTTT
>TRBD2|TRBJ2-7|.|TRBV27
CASSPSGRAPYEQYF
TGTGCCAGCAGCCCCAGCGGGAGGGCCCCCTACGAGCAGTACTTC
>TRBD2|TRBJ2-3|.|TRBV4-2
CASSQEIAGGSRDTQYF
TGTGCCAGCAGCCAAGAGATAGCGGGGGGCTCCAGAGATACGCAGTATTTT
>TRBD2|TRBJ2-7|.|TRBV4-2
CASSQEIGLAGHSYEQYF
TGTGCCAGCAGCCAAGAAATCGGTCTAGCGGGGCACTCCTACGAGCAGTACTTC
>.|TRBJ2-2|.|TRBV12-1
CASSPSEKSGELFF
TGTGCCAGCAGCCCATCGGAGAAGTCCGGGGAGCTGTTTTTT
>.|TRBJ2-1|.|TRBV28
CASSLPVRSNNEQFF
TGTGCCAGCAGCCTCCCGGTAAGGTCCAACAATGAGCAGTTCTTC
>TRBD1|TRBJ1-5|.|TRBV10-1
CASSESVTGIHSNQPQHF
TGCGCCAGCAGTGAGTCGGTGACAGGGATTCATAGCAATCAGCCCCAGCATTTT
>TRBD1|TRBJ2-3|large|TRBV20-1
CSASRGPRPDTQYF
TGCAGTGCTAGTAGGGGGCCTAGGCCCGATACGCAGTATTTT
>.|TRBJ1-5|.|TRBV10-3
CAISAGGNQPQHF
TGTGCCATCAGTGCAGGGGGCAATCAGCCCCAGCATTTT
>.|TRBJ2-2|.|TRBV7-6
CASSQRGGELFF
TGTGCCAGCAGCCAAAGGGGGGGGGAGCTGTTTTTT
>.|TRBJ1-6|.|TRBV6-5
CASTQGGNSPLHF
TGTGCCAGCACCCAAGGGGGGAATTCACCCCTCCACTTT
>.|TRBJ1-1|.|TRBV10-3
CAIRAEMNTEAFF
TGTGCCATCAGGGCAGAGATGAACACTGAAGCTTTCTTT
>TRBD2|TRBJ2-7|.|TRBV6-6
CASSSRQGTLAGGHYEQYF
TGTGCCAGCAGCTCGCGACAGGGAACCCTAGCGGGGGGCCACTACGAGCAGTACTTC
>.|TRBJ1-1|.|TRBV7-2
CASSLWDMNTEAFF
TGTGCCAGCAGCTTATGGGATATGAACACTGAAGCTTTCTTT
>.|TRBJ1-1|once|TRBV9
CASSEKLGGGPPYTEAFF
TGTGCCAGCAGCGAGAAATTAGGGGGAGGCCCCCCCTACACTGAAGCTTTCTTT
>.|TRBJ2-7|.|TRBV6-2/TRBV6-3
CASSYGDFLGYEQYF
TGTGCCAGCAGTTACGGGGATTTCTTGGGCTACGAGCAGTACTTC
>TRBD2|TRBJ2-3|.|TRBV2
CASSGTSGVDTQYF
TGTGCCAGCAGCGGGACTAGCGGGGTGGATACGCAGTATTTT
>.|TRBJ2-2|.|TRBV6-5
CASSYYADINTGELFF
TGTGCCAGCAGTTACTACGCCGATATTAACACCGGGGAGCTGTTTTTT
>.|TRBJ2-2|.|TRBV7-8
CASSLETAITGELFF
TGTGCCAGCAGCTTAGAGACAGCTATCACCGGGGAGCTGTTTTTT
>TRBD1|TRBJ1-4|.|TRBV29-1
CSVDPGQGGEKLFF
TGCAGCGTTGACCCGGGACAGGGTGGTGAAAAACTGTTTTTT